A selection of T cell receptor beta chains follows, all from one sample in a study of T cells after yellow fever vaccination. One entry per CDR3 protein results from TCRdb running MiXCR on the 5' RACE reads. This table holds about 370,000 distinct CDR3 sequences, around 10% found once. This specimen consisted of PBMCs, obtained on the day of the first yellow fever vaccination. The receptors come from a man younger than 35 who received the YFV17D yellow fever vaccine. CDR3s include the opening cysteine and the closing phenylalanine or tryptophan. D genes are given only for firm matches. Size is omitted from some rows. Given values are once, few, many or a class for expanded clones.

v_gene	abundance	d_gene	j_gene	CDR3nt	CDR3aa
TRBV7-2	many	.	TRBJ2-5	TGTGCCAGCAGTCAACAGGGTTGGGAGACCCAGTACTTC	CASSQQGWETQYF
TRBV5-4	.	.	TRBJ2-3	TGTGCCAGCAGCCCCGGGGGCCCAGATACGCAGTATTTT	CASSPGGPDTQYF
TRBV29-1	.	.	TRBJ1-2	TGCAGCTCATGGAATCCGGGACTCTCTGGCTACACCTTC	CSSWNPGLSGYTF
TRBV5-4	few	.	TRBJ1-2	TGTGCCAGCAGCGGTTGGTCGTGGGCCACTAACTATGGCTACACCTTC	CASSGWSWATNYGYTF
TRBV7-9	.	.	TRBJ2-3	TGTGCCAGCAGCTTAGAAAGTGTACCAGATACGCAGTATTTT	CASSLESVPDTQYF
TRBV5-1	few	.	TRBJ2-6	TGCGCCAGCAGCTTGGGTGGGACCTCTGGGGCCAACGTCCTGACTTTC	CASSLGGTSGANVLTF
TRBV7-2	.	.	TRBJ2-3	TGTGCCAGCAGCTTACTAGTACTTACTAGCACAGATACGCAGTATTTT	CASSLLVLTSTDTQYF
TRBV5-1	.	TRBD2	TRBJ2-5	TGCGCCAGCAGCCTCGCAGCGGGGGGGCCGGAAGAGACCCAGTACTTC	CASSLAAGGPEETQYF
TRBV5-1	.	.	TRBJ2-5	TGCGCCAGCAGTTTGGGACCGACTTTTTCCCAAGAGACCCAGTACTTC	CASSLGPTFSQETQYF
TRBV15	.	.	TRBJ2-1	TGTGCCACCAGCAGAAAAGGGAGATCTTACAATGAGCAGTTCTTC	CATSRKGRSYNEQFF
TRBV5-1	many	TRBD1	TRBJ1-2	TGCGCCAGCAGCCTCGGACAGGGCGATGGCTACACCTTC	CASSLGQGDGYTF
TRBV7-2	few	.	TRBJ2-5	TGTGCCAGCAGCCCACAGAGTGGGGAAGAGACCCAGTACTTC	CASSPQSGEETQYF
TRBV7-8	few	.	TRBJ2-7	TGTGCCAGCAGCCCGCGCGTCAGGAATTACGAGCAGTACTTC	CASSPRVRNYEQYF
TRBV6-1	.	.	TRBJ1-1	TGTGCCAGCAGTGAATGGAGGTCAGCGAACACTGAAGCTTTCTTT	CASSEWRSANTEAFF
TRBV23-1	.	.	TRBJ2-2	TGCGCCAGCAGTCAAAAGGAGATAACGAACACCGGGGAGCTGTTTTTT	CASSQKEITNTGELFF
TRBV5-1	few	TRBD1	TRBJ1-1	TGCGCCAGCAGCGAGACAGGGGGCACTGAAGCTTTCTTT	CASSETGGTEAFF
TRBV7-9	few	.	TRBJ1-2	TGTGCCAGCACACCAGAGGGGTATGGCTACACCTTC	CASTPEGYGYTF
TRBV12-3/TRBV12-4	many	TRBD2	TRBJ2-5	TGTGCCAGCACCCCGGGCGGGGGAGAGACCCAGTACTTC	CASTPGGGETQYF
TRBV6-5	.	TRBD1	TRBJ2-1	TGTGCCAGCAGTTTTCGCGGGACAGGGGGGGGTGAGCAGTTCTTC	CASSFRGTGGGEQFF
TRBV5-1	.	TRBD1	TRBJ2-3	TGCGCCAGCAGCCGGGGACAGGGGCGAAGCACAGATACGCAGTATTTT	CASSRGQGRSTDTQYF
TRBV6-5	few	.	TRBJ2-5	TGTGCCAGCAGTTACTCGTCGCGTACGTACCAAGAGACCCAGTACTTC	CASSYSSRTYQETQYF
TRBV19	.	.	TRBJ2-2	TGTGCCAGTAGTATAGATATAGTAGGGGCGCGGAACACCGGGGAGCTGTTTTTT	CASSIDIVGARNTGELFF
TRBV3-1	few	TRBD2	TRBJ2-5	TGTGCCAGCAGCCAAGTTCGAACTGGGAGGGCAGGAACCCAGTACTTC	CASSQVRTGRAGTQYF
TRBV6-1	few	TRBD1	TRBJ2-7	TGTGCCAGCAGTCCCACAGACAGGGCTGGGGACGAGCAGTACTTC	CASSPTDRAGDEQYF
TRBV6-2/TRBV6-3	.	TRBD1	TRBJ1-6	TGTGCCAGCAGTTCCGGGACAGGTGCCCATTCACCCCTCCACTTT	CASSSGTGAHSPLHF
TRBV3-1	.	.	TRBJ2-5	TGTGCCAGCAGTTATACCCAGGTACGACAAGAGACCCAGTACTTC	CASSYTQVRQETQYF
TRBV5-1	.	.	TRBJ1-1	TGCGCCAGCAGCAAATCCGGGACATATATTGAAGCTTTCTTT	CASSKSGTYIEAFF
TRBV7-9	.	.	TRBJ2-3	TGTGCCAGCAGCTTAGTCGTCTCTCTTTTGGATACGCAGTATTTT	CASSLVVSLLDTQYF
TRBV20-1	.	.	TRBJ2-5	TGCAGTCTGAGGGGGTCGGAGACCCAGTACTTC	CSLRGSETQYF
TRBV4-3	few	TRBD1	TRBJ1-2	TGCGCCAGCAGCCGACATAGCAAGACAGGGACGGATGGCTACACCTTC	CASSRHSKTGTDGYTF
TRBV6-4	many	TRBD1	TRBJ1-5	TGTGCCAGCAGGTCCCGGGACAGCCGTGGATTTTCCAGCAATCAGCCCCAGCATTTT	CASRSRDSRGFSSNQPQHF